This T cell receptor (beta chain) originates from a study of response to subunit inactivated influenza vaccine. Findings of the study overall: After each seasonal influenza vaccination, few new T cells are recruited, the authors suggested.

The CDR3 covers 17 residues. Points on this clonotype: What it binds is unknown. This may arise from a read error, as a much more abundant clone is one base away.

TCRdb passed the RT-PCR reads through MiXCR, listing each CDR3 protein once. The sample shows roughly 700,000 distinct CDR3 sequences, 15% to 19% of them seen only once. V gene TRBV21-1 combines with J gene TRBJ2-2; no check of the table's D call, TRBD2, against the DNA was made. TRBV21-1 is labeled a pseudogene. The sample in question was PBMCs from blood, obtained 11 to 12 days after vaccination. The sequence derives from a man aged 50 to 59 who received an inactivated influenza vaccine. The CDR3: CASQDQKASRNTGELFF. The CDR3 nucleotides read TGTGCCAGCCAGGACCAAAAGGCTAGCCGTAACACCGGGGAGCTGTTTTTT.